Listed below are T cell receptor beta chains from one sample, sequenced in a study of CD8+CD57+ T cells in acquired aplastic anemia. TCRdb fed the reads into MiXCR, producing one record per CDR3 protein. This table has 150,000 to 200,000 distinct CDR3 sequences, around 45% appearing once. Sample: sorted CD4+, CD8+, or CD8+CD57+ T cells (not recorded which) from PBMCs. The receptors were sampled from a human donor with aplastic anemia. Both conserved end residues are part of each CDR3. The D gene is left open where the match is weak. Expanded clones are given a class, and other clones once, few, many or no size at all.

d_call: TRBD1; v_call: TRBV20-1; j_call: TRBJ2-1; clone_size: -; cdr3_nt: TGCAGTACCCGACAGGGTGGGTTGTACAATGAGCAGTTCTTC; cdr3_aa: CSTRQGGLYNEQFF
d_call: -; v_call: TRBV2; j_call: TRBJ2-7; clone_size: -; cdr3_nt: TGTGCCAGCAGCCCAGGGGGTAGCGGGACCTACGAGCAGTACTTC; cdr3_aa: CASSPGGSGTYEQYF
d_call: TRBD1; v_call: TRBV10-1; j_call: TRBJ2-2; clone_size: many; cdr3_nt: TGCGCCAGCAGTGAGAGACAGGGGTCCGGGGAGCTGTTTTTT; cdr3_aa: CASSERQGSGELFF
d_call: -; v_call: TRBV24-1; j_call: TRBJ1-1; clone_size: once; cdr3_nt: TGTGCCACCAGTGATAAGGGGACTGAAGCTTTCTTT; cdr3_aa: CATSDKGTEAFF
d_call: -; v_call: TRBV11-2; j_call: TRBJ1-6; clone_size: many; cdr3_nt: TGTGCCAGCAGCTTTGCTGGGGATAGTTCACCCCTCCACTTT; cdr3_aa: CASSFAGDSSPLHF
d_call: -; v_call: TRBV7-3; j_call: TRBJ1-2; clone_size: -; cdr3_nt: TGTGCCAGCAGCATAAGGGAGTCTGATGGCTACACCTTC; cdr3_aa: CASSIRESDGYTF
d_call: -; v_call: TRBV24-1; j_call: TRBJ1-5; clone_size: many; cdr3_nt: TGTGCCACCGGTGGGCAGCCCAATCAGCCCCAGCATTTT; cdr3_aa: CATGGQPNQPQHF
d_call: -; v_call: TRBV7-2; j_call: TRBJ2-2; clone_size: -; cdr3_nt: TGTGCCAGCAGCTTCGACCCCTCCGGGGAGCTGTTTTTT; cdr3_aa: CASSFDPSGELFF
d_call: TRBD1; v_call: TRBV18; j_call: TRBJ2-7; clone_size: -; cdr3_nt: TGTGCCAGCTCACCACGGCGAATCGGGACAGGGGGGTACGAGCAGTACTTC; cdr3_aa: CASSPRRIGTGGYEQYF
d_call: -; v_call: TRBV2; j_call: TRBJ1-5; clone_size: once; cdr3_nt: TGTGCCAGCAGTGACCGCACGGGAAGAGATCAGCCCCAGCATTTT; cdr3_aa: CASSDRTGRDQPQHF